A selection of T cell receptor beta chains follows, all from one sample in a study of T cell changes during pregnancy in multiple sclerosis. The method was immunoSEQ multiplex PCR; TCRdb's version includes in-frame clones alone and lacks a portion of them. The sample includes fewer than 70,000 clones, about nine tenths seen only once; the top ten take about 2.9%. Sample: peripheral blood, taken in the second trimester of pregnancy. These receptors originate from a female donor in good health, enrolled as a control in a pregnancy study. CDR3s include the opening cysteine and the closing phenylalanine or tryptophan. D genes are given only for firm matches. Rows give clone size only sometimes, using once, few, many, or a class for an expanded clone.

size	J	D	V	CDR3	DNA
once	TRBJ1-1	-	TRBV27	CAGSLQRAETEAFF	TGTGCCGGCAGTTTGCAGAGGGCGGAAACTGAAGCTTTCTTT
-	TRBJ1-6	-	TRBV9	CASSNRDTYNSPLHF	TGTGCCAGCAGCAACCGGGACACCTATAATTCACCCCTCCACTTT
-	TRBJ2-3	TRBD2	TRBV30	CAWSLAGGPGTQYF	TGTGCCTGGAGTTTGGCGGGAGGGCCAGGAACGCAGTATTTT
once	TRBJ2-7	TRBD1	TRBV19	CASSLQGVSHEQYF	TGTGCCAGTAGCCTACAGGGGGTCTCCCACGAGCAGTACTTC
-	TRBJ2-5	TRBD2	TRBV5-5	CASSLGVLAGVETQYF	TGTGCCAGCAGCCTCGGAGTACTAGCGGGGGTAGAGACCCAGTACTTC
once	TRBJ2-1	TRBD2	TRBV2	CASSGGAGAHSSYNEQFF	TGTGCCAGCAGTGGTGGAGCGGGAGCCCACAGCTCCTACAATGAGCAGTTCTTC
-	TRBJ2-2	-	TRBV19	CASSISGNTGELFF	TGTGCCAGTAGTATCTCGGGGAACACCGGGGAGCTGTTTTTT
-	TRBJ1-4	TRBD1	TRBV5-5	CASSLGPSGTAKTNEKLFF	TGTGCCAGCAGCTTGGGACCCTCCGGGACAGCTAAAACTAATGAAAAACTGTTTTTT
-	TRBJ2-1	TRBD2	TRBV15	CATSGRTSGVLPYNEQFF	TGTGCCACCAGCGGTAGGACTAGCGGGGTCCTGCCCTACAATGAGCAGTTCTTC
-	TRBJ1-2	-	TRBV6-5	CASRDRPIGYGYTF	TGTGCCAGCAGAGACAGGCCCATCGGCTATGGCTACACCTTC
-	TRBJ2-1	-	TRBV4-3	CASSQGVFRDFHNEQFF	TGCGCCAGCAGCCAAGGGGTTTTCAGGGATTTCCACAATGAGCAGTTCTTC
once	TRBJ1-1	TRBD1	TRBV7-2	CASSMTGDTEAFF	TGTGCCAGCAGCATGACAGGGGACACTGAAGCTTTCTTT
-	TRBJ2-1	TRBD1	TRBV5-1	CASSAGPGQGSNEQFF	TGCGCCAGCAGCGCGGGTCCGGGACAGGGGAGCAATGAGCAGTTCTTC
few	TRBJ2-1	-	TRBV6-4	CASSDSDNNEQFF	TGTGCCAGCAGTGACTCGGACAACAATGAGCAGTTCTTC
-	TRBJ1-5	-	TRBV19	CASIPGYNSNQPQHF	TGTGCCAGTATTCCGGGTTACAATAGCAATCAGCCCCAGCATTTT
once	TRBJ2-6	-	TRBV7-7	CASSLFPREISGANVLTF	TGTGCTAGCAGCTTATTTCCTAGAGAGATCTCTGGGGCCAACGTCCTGACTTTC
-	TRBJ1-1	-	TRBV7-3	CASSSYRLLHTEAFF	TGTGCCAGCAGCTCCTACAGGCTCCTCCACACTGAAGCTTTCTTT
once	TRBJ2-3	TRBD1	TRBV6-6	CASSYSSGQGTDTQYF	TGTGCCAGCAGTTACTCCTCGGGACAGGGGACAGATACGCAGTATTTT
-	TRBJ1-4	TRBD1	TRBV19	CASSTTGTDNEKLFF	TGTGCCAGTAGTACTACCGGGACAGATAATGAAAAACTGTTTTTT
-	TRBJ2-7	TRBD2	TRBV5-6	CASSLETSGGAYF	TGTGCCAGCAGCTTAGAGACTAGCGGGGGAGCATACTTC
once	TRBJ2-7	-	TRBV6-5	CASSYGGEQYF	TGTGCCAGCAGTTATGGCGGCGAGCAGTACTTC
-	TRBJ1-6	TRBD1	TRBV11-2	CASSADRASTLHF	TGTGCCAGCAGCGCGGACAGGGCTAGCACCCTCCACTTT
-	TRBJ2-5	-	TRBV7-3	CASSLFGAQETQYF	TGTGCCAGCAGCTTATTCGGTGCCCAAGAGACCCAGTACTTC
-	TRBJ2-2	-	TRBV30	CAWNIQGGYGELFF	TGTGCCTGGAACATCCAGGGGGGTTACGGGGAGCTGTTTTTT
-	TRBJ2-2	-	TRBV7-2	CASSLEAGMTGELFF	TGTGCCAGCAGCTTAGAGGCGGGAATGACCGGGGAGCTGTTTTTT
-	TRBJ2-7	TRBD1	TRBV15	CATSKLEGQGALGQYF	TGTGCCACCAGCAAACTGGAGGGACAGGGAGCCCTGGGGCAGTACTTC
-	TRBJ2-3	-	TRBV7-3	CASSRSRGEDTQYF	TGTGCCAGCAGCCGTAGCAGGGGCGAAGATACGCAGTATTTT
-	TRBJ1-2	-	TRBV6-1	CASSESGDGYTF	TGTGCCAGCAGTGAATCGGGGGATGGCTACACCTTC
-	TRBJ2-2	TRBD2	TRBV5-4	CASSTGLDDTGELFF	TGTGCCAGCAGCACGGGACTAGATGACACCGGGGAGCTGTTTTTT
-	TRBJ2-7	TRBD1	TRBV7-2	CASSLVRDRGRGSSYEQYF	TGTGCCAGCAGCTTAGTCCGGGACAGGGGGCGCGGGAGCTCCTACGAGCAGTACTTC
-	TRBJ1-4	TRBD1	TRBV5-5	CASSLVQRTGGSGEKLFF	TGTGCCAGCAGCTTGGTCCAACGGACAGGGGGGAGCGGTGAAAAACTGTTTTTT
-	TRBJ2-5	-	TRBV19	CASRRGGPSEPEETQYF	TGTGCCAGTAGGAGGGGGGGACCGTCGGAACCAGAAGAGACCCAGTACTTC
-	TRBJ2-3	-	TRBV11-2	CASSLVTASTDTQYF	TGTGCCAGCAGCTTAGTTACAGCTAGCACAGATACGCAGTATTTT
-	TRBJ2-1	-	TRBV14	CASSQVNRNNEQFF	TGTGCCAGCAGCCAAGTAAACAGAAACAATGAGCAGTTCTTC
-	TRBJ2-4	-	TRBV5-1	CASSLDPGLNIQYF	TGCGCCAGCAGCTTGGATCCAGGTCTAAACATTCAGTACTTC
-	TRBJ2-5	TRBD2	TRBV29-1	CSVERTSGETQYF	TGCAGCGTTGAGCGGACTAGCGGAGAGACCCAGTACTTC
-	TRBJ1-1	TRBD1	TRBV6-1	CASSEEGAGRTEAFF	TGTGCCAGCAGTGAAGAGGGGGCGGGCCGAACTGAAGCTTTCTTT
-	TRBJ2-7	-	TRBV6-5	CASSPEAARREQYF	TGTGCCAGCAGTCCCGAGGCGGCCCGGAGGGAGCAGTACTTC
-	TRBJ1-2	-	TRBV25-1	CASRGEAESGYTF	TGTGCCAGCAGAGGTGAGGCAGAATCGGGCTACACCTTC
-	TRBJ2-1	-	TRBV6-1	CASRVRVRHNEQFF	TGTGCCAGCAGAGTCAGGGTACGCCACAATGAGCAGTTCTTC
-	TRBJ2-3	TRBD2	TRBV5-1	CASSLAGERTDTQYF	TGCGCCAGCAGTCTAGCGGGAGAGCGCACAGATACGCAGTATTTT
-	TRBJ2-3	-	TRBV14	CASSRTLEAKQYF	TGTGCCAGCAGCCGAACGCTCGAGGCTAAGCAGTATTTT
-	TRBJ2-2	TRBD2	TRBV9	CASSVAGGVAGELFF	TGTGCCAGCAGCGTAGCCGGGGGGGTGGCCGGGGAGCTGTTTTTT
-	TRBJ2-3	-	TRBV4-1	CASSQTSSSTDTQYF	TGCGCCAGCAGCCAGACTTCGTCAAGCACAGATACGCAGTATTTT
-	TRBJ2-1	TRBD2	TRBV2	CASSAGTSGNEQFF	TGTGCCAGCAGTGCCGGGACTAGCGGGAACGAGCAGTTCTTC
-	TRBJ2-7	TRBD1	TRBV7-8	CASSLAEGAGYEQYF	TGTGCCAGCAGCTTAGCTGAGGGGGCTGGATACGAGCAGTACTTC
-	TRBJ1-3	-	TRBV28	CASSLLSGNTIYF	TGTGCCAGCAGCCTACTCTCTGGAAACACCATATATTTT
-	TRBJ2-7	-	TRBV6-6	CASSPKYEQYF	TGTGCCAGCAGCCCTAAGTACGAGCAGTACTTC
-	TRBJ1-2	TRBD1	TRBV6-6	CASSSTQGDGYTF	TGTGCCAGTAGTTCGACACAGGGGGATGGCTACACCTTC
-	TRBJ1-3	-	TRBV18	CASSPWALSGVSGNTIYF	TGTGCCAGCTCACCCTGGGCCCTTAGCGGGGTCTCTGGAAACACCATATATTTT
-	TRBJ2-7	-	TRBV9	CASSVGAYSSYEQYF	TGTGCCAGCAGCGTAGGGGCCTACAGCTCCTACGAGCAGTACTTC
-	TRBJ1-2	-	TRBV28	CGAGFYGYTF	TGTGGGGCAGGGTTCTATGGCTACACCTTC